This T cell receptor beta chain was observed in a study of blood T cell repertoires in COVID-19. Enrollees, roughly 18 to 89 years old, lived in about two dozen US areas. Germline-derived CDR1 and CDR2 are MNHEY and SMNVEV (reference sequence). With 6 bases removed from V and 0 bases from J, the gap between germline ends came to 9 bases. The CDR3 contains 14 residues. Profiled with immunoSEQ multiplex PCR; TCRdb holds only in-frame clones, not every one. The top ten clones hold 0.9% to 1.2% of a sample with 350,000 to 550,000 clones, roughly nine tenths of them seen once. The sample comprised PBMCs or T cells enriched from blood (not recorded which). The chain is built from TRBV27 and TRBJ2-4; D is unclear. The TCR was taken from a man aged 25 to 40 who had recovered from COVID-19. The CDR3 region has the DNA TGTGCCAGCAGCCTAAGCTTAGCCAAAAACATTCAGTACTTC. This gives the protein CASSLSLAKNIQYF.